The sequence of this T cell receptor (beta chain) was determined in a study of T cell responses to AZD1222 COVID-19 vaccine. About this clone: The antigen is undetermined.

Study-wide results and caveats: Nearly half of spike-specific TCRs reportedly target unmutated variant regions. Vaccine-related CD4 TCRs covered spike, predominating at 160-218 and 743-854. It should be noted that donors were predominantly white British and more often female, and clonal diversity was possibly underestimated. Only 5 to 7 individuals given AZD1222 were seropositive at baseline.

Generated by immunoSEQ multiplex PCR, the TCRdb table keeps only in-frame clones and is missing some. The sample gives over 120,000 clones, roughly 93% of which show up once; less than 15% is in the top ten. Trimming removed 1 base from V and 4 bases from J, with 7 bases in between. This CDR3 has 13 residues. Germline V gene data show CDR1 as LNHNV and CDR2 as YYDKDF (reference sequence). The receptor was derived from an adult who had recovered from COVID-19. Specimen: peripheral blood, collected after recovery from COVID-19. The chain uses TRBV15 and TRBJ1-2; weak D call: TRBD1 (5 bases). CDR3 protein: CATSRATGYGYTF. The CDR3, as DNA: TGTGCCACCAGCAGAGCAACAGGCTATGGCTACACCTTC.